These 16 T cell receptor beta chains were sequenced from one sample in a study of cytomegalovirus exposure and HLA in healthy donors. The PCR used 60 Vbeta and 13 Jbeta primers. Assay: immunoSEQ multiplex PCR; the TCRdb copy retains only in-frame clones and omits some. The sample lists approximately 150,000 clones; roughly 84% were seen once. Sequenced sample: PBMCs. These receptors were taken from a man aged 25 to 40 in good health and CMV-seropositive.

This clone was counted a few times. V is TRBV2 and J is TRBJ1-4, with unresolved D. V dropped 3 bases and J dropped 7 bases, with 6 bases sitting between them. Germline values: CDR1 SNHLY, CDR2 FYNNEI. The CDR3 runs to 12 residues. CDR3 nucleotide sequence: TGTGCCAGCAGTGATCGGGGTGAAAAACTGTTTTTT. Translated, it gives CASSDRGEKLFF.

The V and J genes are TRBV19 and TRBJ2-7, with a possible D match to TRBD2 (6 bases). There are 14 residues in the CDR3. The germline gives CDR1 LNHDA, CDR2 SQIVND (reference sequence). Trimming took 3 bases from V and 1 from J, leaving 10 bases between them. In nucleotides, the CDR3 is TGTGCCAGTAGTATGTTCGGGAGTTCCTACGAGCAGTACTTC. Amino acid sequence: CASSMFGSSYEQYF.

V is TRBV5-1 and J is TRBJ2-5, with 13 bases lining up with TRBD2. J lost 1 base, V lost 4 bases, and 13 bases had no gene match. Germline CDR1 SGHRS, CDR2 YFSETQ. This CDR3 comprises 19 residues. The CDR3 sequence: CASSRLPLTSGGIQETQYF. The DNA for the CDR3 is TGCGCCAGCAGCCGCCTACCTCTGACTAGCGGGGGGATCCAAGAGACCCAGTACTTC.

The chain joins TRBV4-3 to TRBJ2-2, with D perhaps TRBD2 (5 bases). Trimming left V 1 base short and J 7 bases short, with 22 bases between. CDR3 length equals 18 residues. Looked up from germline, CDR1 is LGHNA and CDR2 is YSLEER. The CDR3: CASSQVPGVDWEHGELFF. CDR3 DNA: TGCGCCAGCAGCCAAGTTCCCGGGGTGGATTGGGAACACGGGGAGCTGTTTTTT.

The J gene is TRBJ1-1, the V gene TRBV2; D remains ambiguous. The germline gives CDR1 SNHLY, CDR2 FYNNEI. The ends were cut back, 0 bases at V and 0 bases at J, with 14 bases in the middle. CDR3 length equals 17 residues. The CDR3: CASSEALRGLMNTEAFF. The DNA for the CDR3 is TGTGCCAGCAGTGAAGCGCTTCGGGGTCTCATGAACACTGAAGCTTTCTTT.

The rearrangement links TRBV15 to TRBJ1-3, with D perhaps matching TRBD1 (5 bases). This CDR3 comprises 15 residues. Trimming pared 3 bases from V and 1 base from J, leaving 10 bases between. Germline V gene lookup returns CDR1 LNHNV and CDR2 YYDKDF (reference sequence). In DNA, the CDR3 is TGTGCCACCAGCAGGGCAGGGTTTTCTGGAAACACCATATATTTT. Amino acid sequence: CATSRAGFSGNTIYF.

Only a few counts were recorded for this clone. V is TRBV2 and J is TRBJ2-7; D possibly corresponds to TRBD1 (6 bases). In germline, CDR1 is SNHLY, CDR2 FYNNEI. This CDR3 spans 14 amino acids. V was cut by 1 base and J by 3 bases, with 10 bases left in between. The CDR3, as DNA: TGTGCCAGCAGTGAAGAAGGACAGTACTACGAGCAGTACTTC. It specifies CASSEEGQYYEQYF.

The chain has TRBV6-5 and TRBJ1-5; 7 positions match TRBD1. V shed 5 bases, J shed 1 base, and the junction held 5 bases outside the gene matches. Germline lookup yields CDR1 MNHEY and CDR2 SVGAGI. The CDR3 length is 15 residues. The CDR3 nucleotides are TGTGCCAGCAGTATACAGGGGTTAAGCAATCAGCCCCAGCATTTT. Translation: CASSIQGLSNQPQHF.

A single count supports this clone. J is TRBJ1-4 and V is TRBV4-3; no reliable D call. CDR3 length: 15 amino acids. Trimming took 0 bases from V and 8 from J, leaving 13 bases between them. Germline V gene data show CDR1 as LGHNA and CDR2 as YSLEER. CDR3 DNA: TGCGCCAGCAGCCAAGAACCGGGTCGTGACGAAAAACTGTTTTTT. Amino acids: CASSQEPGRDEKLFF.

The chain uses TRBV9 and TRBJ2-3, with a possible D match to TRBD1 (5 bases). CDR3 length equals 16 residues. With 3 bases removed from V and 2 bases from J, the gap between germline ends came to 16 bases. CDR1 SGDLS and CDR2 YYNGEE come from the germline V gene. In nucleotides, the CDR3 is TGTGCCAGCAGCGAGGGGTTGGGGAAGGACACAGATACGCAGTATTTT. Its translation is CASSEGLGKDTDTQYF.

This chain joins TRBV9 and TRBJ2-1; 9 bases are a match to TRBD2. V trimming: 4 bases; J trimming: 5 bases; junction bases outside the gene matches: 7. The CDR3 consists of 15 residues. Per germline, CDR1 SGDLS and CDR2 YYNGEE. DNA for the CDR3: TGTGCCAGCAGCCTCGGACTAGCGTCTAACAATGAGCAGTTCTTC. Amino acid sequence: CASSLGLASNNEQFF.

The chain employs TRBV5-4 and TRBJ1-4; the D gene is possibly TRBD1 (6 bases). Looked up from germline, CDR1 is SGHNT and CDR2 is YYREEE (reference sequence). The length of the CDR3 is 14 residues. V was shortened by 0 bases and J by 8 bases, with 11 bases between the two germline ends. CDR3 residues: CASSLVQGREKLFF. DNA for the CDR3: TGTGCCAGCAGCTTGGTACAGGGTAGGGAAAAACTGTTTTTT.

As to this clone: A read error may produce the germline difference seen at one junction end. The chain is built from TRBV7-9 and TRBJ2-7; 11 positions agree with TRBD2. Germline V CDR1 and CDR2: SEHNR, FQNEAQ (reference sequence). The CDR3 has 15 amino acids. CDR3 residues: CSSSTPSGRSYEQYF. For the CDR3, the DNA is TGTTCCAGCAGCACTCCTAGCGGGAGGTCCTACGAGCAGTACTTC.

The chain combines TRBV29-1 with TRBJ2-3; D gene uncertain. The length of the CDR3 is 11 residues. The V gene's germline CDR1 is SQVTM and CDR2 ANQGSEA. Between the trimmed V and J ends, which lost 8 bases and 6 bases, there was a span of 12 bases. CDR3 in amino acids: CSPLGADTQYF. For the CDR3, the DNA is TGCAGCCCCCTCGGAGCGGATACGCAGTATTTT.

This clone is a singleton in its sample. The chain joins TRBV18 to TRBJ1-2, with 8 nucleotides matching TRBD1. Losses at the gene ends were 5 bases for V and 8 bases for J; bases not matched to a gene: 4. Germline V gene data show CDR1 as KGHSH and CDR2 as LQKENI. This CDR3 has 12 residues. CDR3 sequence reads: CASSGQGKGYTF. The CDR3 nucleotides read TGTGCCAGCTCAGGACAGGGAAAAGGCTACACCTTC.

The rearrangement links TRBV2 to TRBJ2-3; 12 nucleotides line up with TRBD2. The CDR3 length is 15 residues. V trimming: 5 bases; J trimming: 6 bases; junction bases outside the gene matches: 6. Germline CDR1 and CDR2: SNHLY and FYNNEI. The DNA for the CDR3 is TGTGCCAGCAGTTTGACTAGCGGGAGAAGGGATACGCAGTATTTT. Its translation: CASSLTSGRRDTQYF.